The present TCR beta chain was sequenced within a study of T cells in Graves' hyperthyroidism and ophthalmopathy. The study, taken as a whole, reports: Within blood appeared most thyroid clonotypes that had expanded above 0.001. For ophthalmopathy, model prediction preceded onset by a median roughly 6.3 months.

Uncontrolled infection, other autoimmune disease, pregnancy or lactation excluded patients. A roughly 10 ml volume of fresh peripheral blood provided the PBMCs. This clonotype was recorded many times. Its antigen is still unknown. Regions amplified from RNA transcripts were the TCR beta CDR3 regions. The study used the HTBI primer set for a first-round RT-PCR of the TCR CDR3. TCRdb processed the multiplex PCR reads anew with MiXCR; each CDR3 protein has one entry. The table lists 280,000 or so distinct CDR3 sequences, around 15% of them singletons, with about 30% in the top ten. The sequencing sample was made of blood. The TCR originated in a woman in her 50s with Graves' hyperthyroidism that later progressed to Graves' ophthalmopathy.

For the CDR3, the DNA is TGTGCCAGCAGCCCGAAACTAGCGGGAGGCGCAGATACGCAGTATTTT. Translated: CASSPKLAGGADTQYF. The genes are TRBV7-3 and TRBJ2-3; 12 bases are shared with TRBD2. Germline V gene data show CDR1 as SGHTA and CDR2 as FQGTGA. This CDR3 has 16 residues. V shed 5 bases and J 4 bases; nucleotides not matched to a gene: 7.